The rows below give T cell receptor beta chains drawn from one sample of a study of technical replicates of blood from several donors. Profiling relied on immunoSEQ multiplex PCR, and the TCRdb table lists in-frame clones only, not all of them. The sample shows fewer than 95,000 clones, 91% of them seen only once. Material for sequencing was T cells isolated from PBMCs. The receptors shown here come from a human donor in good health. Both conserved end residues are part of each CDR3. The D gene is left open where the match is weak. Clone size appears in some rows only: once, few, many, or a class for an expanded clone.

J | D | size | V | CDR3 | DNA
TRBJ2-1 | NA | NA | TRBV5-5 | CASSLARGGLNEQFF | TGTGCCAGCAGCTTGGCTAGGGGGGGGCTCAATGAGCAGTTCTTC
TRBJ1-1 | NA | NA | TRBV30 | CAWGALGARNTEAFF | TGTGCCTGGGGGGCCCTAGGGGCACGGAACACTGAAGCTTTCTTT
TRBJ1-2 | TRBD1 | NA | TRBV6-4 | CASSDRETEAYTF | TGTGCCAGCAGCGACAGGGAGACCGAAGCCTACACCTTC
TRBJ2-7 | TRBD2 | NA | TRBV19 | CASSTVAGRSYEQYF | TGTGCCAGTAGTACCGTAGCGGGAAGGTCCTACGAGCAGTACTTC
TRBJ1-1 | TRBD1 | NA | TRBV7-9 | CASSRTGTATEAFF | TGTGCCAGCAGTAGAACCGGGACAGCAACTGAAGCTTTCTTT
TRBJ2-2 | TRBD2 | NA | TRBV5-4 | CASSLTSGRWITGELFF | TGTGCCAGCAGCTTGACTAGCGGGAGATGGATCACCGGGGAGCTGTTTTTT
TRBJ2-2 | NA | NA | TRBV6-1 | CASTVSYTQSGELFF | TGTGCCAGCACCGTATCCTACACACAGTCCGGGGAGCTGTTTTTT
TRBJ1-1 | NA | NA | TRBV14 | CASSQDLGQVNTEAFF | TGTGCCAGCAGCCAAGATCTTGGCCAGGTGAACACTGAAGCTTTCTTT
TRBJ2-2 | TRBD2 | NA | TRBV19 | CASSELAEWELFF | TGTGCCAGTTCAGAACTAGCGGAATGGGAGCTGTTTTTT
TRBJ2-1 | TRBD1 | NA | TRBV28 | CASTRGRNNEQFF | TGTGCCAGCACCAGGGGGCGGAACAATGAGCAGTTCTTC
TRBJ1-2 | NA | NA | TRBV12-5 | CASGIAYGYTF | TGTGCTAGTGGTATAGCATATGGCTACACCTTC
TRBJ1-5 | NA | NA | TRBV15 | CATSRGWGDWGGNQPQHF | TGTGCCACCAGCAGGGGGTGGGGCGACTGGGGGGGCAATCAGCCCCAGCATTTT
TRBJ1-1 | NA | few | TRBV4-1 | CASSQDGGLTEAFF | TGCGCCAGCAGCCAAGATGGAGGGCTTACTGAAGCTTTCTTT
TRBJ2-3 | TRBD2 | NA | TRBV18 | CASSPPEAGGLTDTQYF | TGTGCCAGCTCACCACCGGAAGCGGGAGGACTCACAGATACGCAGTATTTT
TRBJ2-2 | TRBD2 | NA | TRBV5-5 | CASSPGGGVTGELFF | TGTGCCAGCAGCCCCGGGGGAGGGGTCACCGGGGAGCTGTTTTTT
TRBJ2-7 | NA | NA | TRBV28 | CASSPIFSGNEQYF | TGTGCCAGCAGTCCCATTTTTTCGGGAAACGAGCAGTACTTC
TRBJ2-2 | TRBD1 | once | TRBV5-1 | CASSLEGARNTGELFF | TGCGCCAGCAGCTTGGAGGGGGCTAGGAACACCGGGGAGCTGTTTTTT
TRBJ1-3 | NA | NA | TRBV19 | CASSNRESGNTIYF | TGTGCCAGTAGTAACAGGGAGTCTGGAAACACCATATATTTT
TRBJ1-2 | TRBD1 | NA | TRBV5-1 | CASSLVGDRPHGYTF | TGCGCCAGCAGCTTGGTTGGGGACAGGCCCCATGGCTACACCTTC
TRBJ2-1 | TRBD2 | NA | TRBV7-9 | CASSSKTSRLDEQFF | TGTGCCAGCAGCTCAAAGACTAGCAGGTTGGATGAGCAGTTCTTC
TRBJ2-2 | NA | NA | TRBV7-3 | CASSSQAANTGELFF | TGTGCCAGCAGCTCGCAGGCTGCGAACACCGGGGAGCTGTTTTTT
TRBJ1-5 | TRBD1 | once | TRBV25-1 | CASSDGRGLVQPQHF | TGTGCCAGCAGTGACGGGAGGGGGCTCGTTCAGCCCCAGCATTTT
TRBJ2-2 | TRBD1 | NA | TRBV7-9 | CASSFETGLTGELFF | TGTGCCAGCAGCTTCGAGACAGGGCTTACCGGGGAGCTGTTTTTT
TRBJ1-4 | NA | few | TRBV6-1 | CASSGTVPLLFF | TGTGCCAGCAGTGGAACGGTGCCTTTGCTGTTTTTT
TRBJ1-2 | TRBD1 | NA | TRBV5-4 | CASSPGQGAFGYTF | TGTGCCAGCAGCCCCGGACAGGGGGCTTTTGGCTACACCTTC
TRBJ2-1 | NA | NA | TRBV27 | CASSFRRVNEQFF | TGTGCCAGCAGTTTTCGACGGGTCAATGAGCAGTTCTTC
TRBJ2-2 | TRBD2 | NA | TRBV27 | CASRTGGSGELFF | TGTGCCAGCAGGACGGGGGGAAGCGGGGAGCTGTTTTTT
TRBJ2-5 | TRBD2 | NA | TRBV11-2 | CASSSSGLAQETQYF | TGTGCCAGCAGTTCTTCTGGACTAGCGCAAGAGACCCAGTACTTC
TRBJ2-7 | TRBD1 | NA | TRBV18 | CASSTTGDYEQYF | TGTGCCAGCTCAACGACAGGGGACTACGAGCAGTACTTC
TRBJ1-1 | TRBD1 | few | TRBV9 | CASSSTGGTEAFF | TGTGCCAGCAGCTCCACAGGGGGCACTGAAGCTTTCTTT
TRBJ1-1 | NA | few | TRBV7-9 | CASSVTAEAFF | TGTGCCAGCAGCGTCACAGCTGAAGCTTTCTTT
TRBJ2-7 | TRBD2 | once | TRBV28 | CASTQGVAGPYEQYF | TGTGCCAGCACACAAGGGGTAGCGGGGCCCTACGAGCAGTACTTC
TRBJ2-5 | NA | NA | TRBV5-1 | CASSPDPDWTLGTQYF | TGCGCCAGCAGCCCAGATCCGGACTGGACTCTGGGGACCCAGTACTTC
TRBJ1-1 | NA | NA | TRBV5-6 | CASSLDGRVTFF | TGTGCCAGCAGCTTGGATGGCCGGGTAACTTTCTTT
TRBJ2-7 | NA | NA | TRBV7-3 | CASSFGRAGEQYF | TGTGCCAGCAGCTTTGGGCGAGCCGGCGAGCAGTACTTC
TRBJ1-6 | NA | NA | TRBV19 | CASRDGGHLNNSPLHF | TGTGCCAGTCGCGACGGGGGGCACCTTAATAATTCACCCCTCCACTTT
TRBJ2-7 | NA | few | TRBV7-9 | CASSRGTAGSSYEQYF | TGTGCCAGCAGCCGGGGGACCGCGGGCAGCTCCTACGAGCAGTACTTC
TRBJ2-7 | TRBD1 | NA | TRBV19 | CASSIPGQGLYEQYF | TGTGCCAGTAGTATCCCGGGACAGGGGCTCTACGAGCAGTACTTC
TRBJ2-5 | TRBD2 | NA | TRBV7-9 | CASSLVFAGGETQYF | TGTGCCAGCAGCTTAGTATTCGCGGGAGGAGAGACCCAGTACTTC
TRBJ2-1 | NA | NA | TRBV5-1 | CASRLIAAENNGQFF | TGCGCCAGCCGGCTAATAGCGGCGGAAAACAATGGGCAGTTCTTC
TRBJ2-4 | NA | NA | TRBV15 | CATLGLGGLAKNIQYF | TGTGCCACCTTGGGTCTTGGGGGACTAGCCAAAAACATTCAGTACTTC
TRBJ2-7 | TRBD1 | NA | TRBV9 | CASSGGTGRRSYEQYF | TGTGCCAGCAGCGGGGGGACAGGGAGAAGGTCCTACGAGCAGTACTTC
TRBJ2-5 | TRBD2 | once | TRBV5-1 | CASSLTSGNQETQYF | TGCGCCAGCAGCTTGACTAGCGGGAACCAAGAGACCCAGTACTTC
TRBJ2-2 | NA | NA | TRBV5-1 | CASSSRGASGELFF | TGCGCCAGCAGCAGCAGGGGGGCCAGCGGGGAGCTGTTTTTT
TRBJ2-7 | TRBD2 | NA | TRBV29-1 | CSVYRPAGVRWEQYF | TGCAGCGTATACAGGCCGGCGGGAGTCAGGTGGGAGCAGTACTTC
TRBJ1-3 | NA | NA | TRBV5-4 | CASSPGAGGNTIYF | TGTGCCAGCAGCCCAGGGGCTGGTGGAAACACCATATATTTT
TRBJ2-7 | TRBD2 | once | TRBV19 | CASSIDLAGGGEQYF | TGTGCCAGTAGTATAGACTTAGCGGGAGGCGGCGAGCAGTACTTC
TRBJ1-1 | NA | NA | TRBV7-3 | CASSVELNTEAFF | TGTGCCAGCAGCGTAGAATTGAACACTGAAGCTTTCTTT
TRBJ1-2 | TRBD1 | NA | TRBV28 | CASTPGGVLYGYTF | TGTGCCAGCACCCCAGGGGGTGTGCTCTATGGCTACACCTTC
TRBJ2-1 | TRBD2 | once | TRBV19 | CASSTPTSGMYNEQFF | TGTGCCAGTAGTACGCCAACTAGCGGGATGTACAATGAGCAGTTCTTC
TRBJ1-5 | TRBD1 | few | TRBV7-6 | CASSLGTGTFWSNQPQHF | TGTGCCAGCAGCCTCGGGACAGGGACATTTTGGAGCAATCAGCCCCAGCATTTT
TRBJ2-3 | TRBD2 | once | TRBV7-9 | CASSFAIAGGTSTDTQYF | TGTGCCAGCAGCTTTGCCATAGCGGGGGGAACTAGCACAGATACGCAGTATTTT